One sample yielded the 22 T cell receptor beta chains listed below, sequenced in a study of shared clonotypes between healthy human individuals. The assay was immunoSEQ multiplex PCR, and TCRdb's table has in-frame clones only and misses some. The data show 450,000 to 500,000 clones, less than 80% seen once. Sequences were obtained from PBMCs. The receptors originated from a woman in her 40s in good health. Some clones in this sample may be carry-over from other donors' samples.

A word on this clone: At one end, the junction sequence differs from germline, possibly due to a read error. The chain uses TRBV7-9 and TRBJ2-7; D possibly corresponds to TRBD1 (5 bases). The CDR3 contains 14 residues. CDR1 is SEHNR and CDR2 is FQNEAQ in the germline V gene (reference sequence). The CDR3 here is CACSDLRGHYEQYF. The DNA for the CDR3 is TGTGCCTGCAGCGATCTAAGGGGCCACTACGAGCAGTACTTC.

As to this clone: A far larger clone differs by one base, so this is likely a read error. V is TRBV30 and J is TRBJ2-5; D tentatively reads TRBD1 or TRBD2 (5 bases each). The CDR3 consists of 13 residues. Germline loops: CDR1 GTSNPN, CDR2 SVGIG (reference sequence). The CDR3 DNA sequence: TGTGCCGGGAGTGTACTTAAGGGGGAGACCCAGTACTTC. Translating it yields CAGSVLKGETQYF.

The chain links TRBV27 to TRBJ1-1; no clear D. With 3 bases removed from V and 1 base from J, the gap between germline ends came to 6 bases. The germline CDR1 and CDR2 sequences are MNHEY and SMNVEV (reference sequence). The CDR3 has 13 residues. Here the CDR3 reads CASSFSGNTEAFF. The CDR3 DNA reads as TGTGCCAGCAGTTTTAGCGGGAACACTGAAGCTTTCTTT.

The genes are TRBV10-2 and TRBJ2-7, with D tentatively TRBD2 (6 bases). Germline CDR1 is WSHSY and CDR2 is SAAADI. Trimming took off 8 bases at V and 5 bases at J, with 19 bases between the two ends. The CDR3 has 14 residues. The CDR3 nucleotides read TGCGCCAGCCAGTATGGGGGAGGTAGGGACGAGCAGTACTTC. It yields the protein CASQYGGGRDEQYF.

The chain's CDR3 is CASLRPNYGYTF. The CDR3 DNA reads TGTGCCAGCCTACGTCCTAACTATGGCTACACCTTC. The V gene is TRBV6-6, the J gene TRBJ1-2; D is unresolved. Germline assignment: CDR1 MNHNY and CDR2 SVGAGI (reference sequence). The CDR3 contains 12 residues. V was shortened by 8 bases and J by 0 bases, with 7 bases between the two germline ends.

This clone was detected only once. The J gene is TRBJ1-1, the V gene TRBV18; D unresolved. This CDR3 has 13 amino acids. From germline, CDR1 is KGHSH and CDR2 LQKENI. V dropped 5 bases and J dropped 1 base, with 8 bases sitting between them. The chain's CDR3 is CASSGQPNTEAFF. The CDR3 DNA is TGTGCCAGCTCAGGCCAGCCGAACACTGAAGCTTTCTTT. The entire variable domain, with the rest obtained from reference TRBV18 and TRBJ1-1, is as follows: NAGVMQNPRHLVRRRGQEARLRCSPMKGHSHVYWYRQLPEEGLKFMVYLQKENIIDESGMPKERFSAEFPKEGPSILRIQQVVRGDSAAYFCASSGQPNTEAFFGQGTRLTVV.

The chain recombines TRBV7-9 with TRBJ2-7; unclear D gene. Germline CDR1 SEHNR, CDR2 FQNEAQ (reference sequence). This CDR3 contains 13 residues. The germline V and J ends were trimmed by 1 base and 3 bases, with 7 bases remaining between them. This CDR3 is CASSLGDGYEQYF. For the CDR3, the DNA is TGTGCCAGCAGCTTAGGTGATGGCTACGAGCAGTACTTC.

The rearrangement joins TRBV9 to TRBJ2-1; D not certain. Germline CDR1 and CDR2: SGDLS and YYNGEE. The CDR3 loop spans 15 amino acids. Trimming shortened V by 2 bases and J by 0 bases, and 9 bases separated the two germline ends. The CDR3 coding sequence is TGTGCCAGCAGCGTTGGCGGTCTCTCCTACAATGAGCAGTTCTTC. The encoded protein is CASSVGGLSYNEQFF.

The V call is TRBV6-6, the J call TRBJ2-7; TRBD2 agrees at 7 bases. The CDR3 runs 12 residues. V lost 5 bases to trimming and J lost 4 bases; unmatched junction nucleotides: 2. Germline V CDR1 and CDR2: MNHNY, SVGAGI (reference sequence). This CDR3 is CASSGGGYEQYF. Here the CDR3 DNA reads TGTGCCAGCAGTGGGGGGGGATACGAGCAGTACTTC.

This clone was seen only a few times. The CDR3 nucleotides read TGTGCCAGCAGTTTATCGCGTTCGTGGCAGTTCGGACAAGAGACCCAGTACTTC. Amino acid sequence: CASSLSRSWQFGQETQYF. The genes are TRBV27 and TRBJ2-5, with no clear D. V lost 0 bases and J lost 2, with 19 bases in between. Germline V gene data show CDR1 as MNHEY and CDR2 as SMNVEV (reference sequence). The CDR3 spans 18 residues.

V is TRBV28 and J is TRBJ2-5, with D maybe TRBD2 (6 bases). Trimming took off 5 bases at V and 0 bases at J, with 10 bases between the two ends. The germline CDR1 and CDR2 sequences are MDHEN and SYDVKM. The CDR3 has 14 residues. CDR3 sequence: CASSDAGYQETQYF. CDR3 nucleotides: TGTGCCAGCAGTGACGCGGGGTACCAAGAGACCCAGTACTTC.

The chain has TRBV19 and TRBJ1-5, with TRBD1 identical over 7 bases. From germline, CDR1 is LNHDA and CDR2 SQIVND (reference sequence). The junction had 8 bases not matched to a gene; V was cut back by 3 bases and J by 0 bases. There are 17 residues in the CDR3. The CDR3 DNA sequence: TGTGCCAGTAGTATCGGATTGGACAGGTATAGCAATCAGCCCCAGCATTTT. Its protein product is CASSIGLDRYSNQPQHF.

In its sample, this clone was seen a few times. This chain uses TRBV6-6 with TRBJ1-1, with 7 bases identical to TRBD1. The germline V gene has CDR1 MNHNY and CDR2 SVGAGI (reference sequence). V lost 5 bases and J lost 5; bases outside the gene matches: 2. The CDR3 consists of 12 residues. The DNA for the CDR3 is TGTGCCAGCAGTACAGGGGAGACTGAAGCTTTCTTT. Translating gives CASSTGETEAFF.

This clone has a single count. This chain joins TRBV7-9 and TRBJ2-1; no clear D gene. V was pared by 7 bases and J by 8 bases, with 15 bases between. The CDR3 loop spans 13 amino acids. The V gene's germline CDR1 is SEHNR and CDR2 FQNEAQ (reference sequence). The CDR3 bases are TGTGCCAGCATCTTTCGACATGGCCATGAGCAGTTCTTC. Translated: CASIFRHGHEQFF.

The chain links TRBV25-1 to TRBJ2-7; D is possibly TRBD1 (5 bases). V was clipped by 5 bases and J by 3 bases, with 17 bases between them. CDR1 and CDR2 from the germline V gene are MGHDK and SYGVNS. This CDR3 is built from 15 residues. The CDR3 DNA reads TGTGCCAGCAGTCCACCAGGGTGGTCAGGCTACGAGCAGTACTTC. Protein product: CASSPPGWSGYEQYF.

The rearrangement uses TRBV30 and TRBJ2-1, with a possible D match to TRBD1 (5 bases). V lost 2 bases and J lost 4, with 18 bases in between. The CDR3 is 16 residues long. CDR1 is GTSNPN and CDR2 is SVGIG in the germline V gene (reference sequence). CDR3 nucleotides: TGTGCCTGGAGTTCCTTAAGGGGTCCAAGGTACAATGAGCAGTTCTTC. Its protein is CAWSSLRGPRYNEQFF. The variable domain in full, completed from reference TRBV30 and TRBJ2-1, reads SQTIHQWPATLVQPVGSPLSLECTVEGTSNPNLYWYRQAAGRGLQLLFYSVGIGQISSEVPQNLSASRPQDRQFILSSKKLLLSDSGFYLCAWSSLRGPRYNEQFFGPGTRLTVL.

This chain joins TRBV7-2 and TRBJ1-2; the D is unclear. The germline V gene has CDR1 SGHTA and CDR2 FQGNSA. This CDR3 has 17 amino acids. V dropped 5 bases and J dropped 7 bases, with 26 bases sitting between them. This CDR3 is CASSLGLQVGILGGYTF. CDR3 sequence (DNA): TGTGCCAGCAGCCTAGGTTTGCAGGTCGGAATTTTGGGTGGCTACACCTTC.

There are a few counts of this clone. This sequence joins TRBV2 and TRBJ2-2, with D perhaps matching TRBD1 (6 bases). Per germline, CDR1 SNHLY and CDR2 FYNNEI. There are 15 residues in the CDR3. Trimming took 9 bases from V and 0 from J, leaving 14 bases between them. CDR3 amino acids: CASKSTGTNTGELFF. CDR3 coding DNA: TGTGCCAGTAAATCGACAGGAACGAACACCGGGGAGCTGTTTTTT.

This clone was counted ten times or more. As DNA, the CDR3 is TGTGCCAGCAGCCCCCGAGGGGGTAGCGGCAGGGGGTCCCCAGATACGCAGTATTTT. Encoded protein: CASSPRGGSGRGSPDTQYF. The rearrangement links TRBV7-2 to TRBJ2-3, with a weak D call TRBD1 (7 bases). Trimming took 5 bases from V and 4 from J, leaving 28 bases between them. The CDR3 length is 19 residues. Germline CDR1 and CDR2: SGHTA and FQGNSA.

V usage is TRBV30 and J usage is TRBJ2-7, with TRBD1 matching 7 bases. The CDR3 is 14 amino acids. Germline V CDR1 and CDR2: GTSNPN, SVGIG (reference sequence). The V segment lost 3 bases and the J segment 6 bases; nucleotides outside the gene matches: 11. This CDR3 reads CAWRKTGRLVEQYF. As DNA, the CDR3 is TGTGCCTGGAGGAAGACAGGGCGTTTGGTCGAGCAGTACTTC.

The chain recombines TRBV5-4 with TRBJ2-7, with 7 bases fitting TRBD2. The CDR3 extends over 13 amino acids. Germline values: CDR1 SGHNT, CDR2 YYREEE (reference sequence). Trimming cost V 4 bases and J 4 bases; bases outside gene matches: 5. DNA of the CDR3: TGTGCCAGCAGCAGGGACTACCTATACGAGCAGTACTTC. Its translation is CASSRDYLYEQYF.

Remarks on this clone: This may come from a read error, since a much larger clone is one base off. The rearrangement links TRBV9 to TRBJ2-1; D unresolved. In germline, CDR1 is SGDLS, CDR2 YYNGEE. This CDR3 is built from 13 residues. CDR3 sequence reads: CASSVRDYNGQFF. The CDR3 DNA reads TGTGCCAGCAGCGTCCGAGATTACAATGGGCAGTTCTTC.